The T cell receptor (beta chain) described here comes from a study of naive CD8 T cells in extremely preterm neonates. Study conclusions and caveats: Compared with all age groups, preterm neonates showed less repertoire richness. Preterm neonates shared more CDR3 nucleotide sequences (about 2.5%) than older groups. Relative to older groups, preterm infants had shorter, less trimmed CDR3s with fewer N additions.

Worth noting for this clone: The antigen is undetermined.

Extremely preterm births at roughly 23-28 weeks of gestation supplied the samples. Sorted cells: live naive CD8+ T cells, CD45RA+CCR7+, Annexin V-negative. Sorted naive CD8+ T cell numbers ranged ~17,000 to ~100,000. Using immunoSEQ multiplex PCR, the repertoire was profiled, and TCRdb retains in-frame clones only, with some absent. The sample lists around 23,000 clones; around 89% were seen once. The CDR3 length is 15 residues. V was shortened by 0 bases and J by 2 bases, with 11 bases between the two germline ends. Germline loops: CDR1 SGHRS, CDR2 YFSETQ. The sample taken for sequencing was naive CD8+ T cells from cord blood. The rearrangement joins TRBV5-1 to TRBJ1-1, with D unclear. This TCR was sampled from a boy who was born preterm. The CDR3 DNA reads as TGCGCCAGCAGCTTGGGAGGACGGCCAAACACTGAAGCTTTCTTT. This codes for CASSLGGRPNTEAFF.